This T cell receptor (beta chain) was sequenced during a study of shared T cell receptors in the human thymus. The method was immunoSEQ multiplex PCR; TCRdb's version includes in-frame clones alone and lacks a portion of them. The profile covers hundreds of thousands of clones, with around nine tenths appearing a single time and 0.01% taken by the ten largest. V lost 8 bases, J lost 6 bases, and 17 bases lay in between. The CDR3 consists of 14 residues. The V gene's germline CDR1 is LGHNA and CDR2 YNFKEQ. The data were also submitted as part of a second study, on human thymus T cells. In that study: All donors were healthy Finnish infants who were undergoing corrective surgery to treat congenital heart defects. Thymus tissue was removed during corrective cardiac surgery. Thymic and blood repertoires seemed to favor certain V and J genes. Unrelated people showed highly overlapping thymic repertoires, related research reported.

The specimen sequenced was thymocytes. The V and J genes are TRBV4-2 and TRBJ2-1; a possible D gene is TRBD2 (5 bases). This receptor was taken from a boy younger than two with a congenital heart defect. The CDR3, as DNA: TGTGCCAGCCACCGGGGAGCGGCCCCCAATGAGCAGTTCTTC. Translated: CASHRGAAPNEQFF.